The rows below give T cell receptor beta chains drawn from one sample of a study of graft-versus-host responses after intestinal transplantation. These TCRs' antigens remain unknown. Generated by immunoSEQ multiplex PCR, the TCRdb table keeps only in-frame clones and is missing some. The sample consists of over 75,000 clones, 88% of them appearing once. The specimen was unstimulated CD4+ T cells sorted from spleen or lymph node cells, collected before transplant. The receptors stem from a human donor who was the organ donor for an intestinal transplant. Both conserved end residues are part of each CDR3. Fields, in order: clone size, V gene, D gene, J gene, CDR3 protein, CDR3 DNA. The D gene is left open where the match is weak. Clone size is stated in some rows and not others, as once, few, many or a class when expanded.

.,TRBV15,.,TRBJ1-4,CATSRDIPRSTNEKLFF,TGTGCCACCAGCAGAGATATTCCTCGTTCAACTAATGAAAAACTGTTTTTT
once,TRBV7-2,TRBD2,TRBJ2-7,CASSFQIRPGLLPYEQYF,TGTGCCAGCAGCTTCCAGATACGACCGGGACTACTCCCCTACGAGCAGTACTTC
.,TRBV9,TRBD2,TRBJ2-3,CASSVVPSGRAGTDTQYF,TGTGCCAGCAGCGTAGTACCCAGCGGGAGGGCCGGGACAGATACGCAGTATTTT
.,TRBV27,.,TRBJ1-1,CASSLWGRGGAKNTEAFF,TGTGCCAGCAGTTTATGGGGACGGGGAGGGGCGAAGAACACTGAAGCTTTCTTT
.,TRBV5-1,.,TRBJ2-5,CASSLAQETQYF,TGCGCCAGCAGCTTGGCTCAAGAGACCCAGTACTTC
.,TRBV30,TRBD2,TRBJ2-1,CAWARTSGGDSFF,TGTGCCTGGGCTCGAACTAGCGGGGGGGATTCGTTCTTC
.,TRBV7-2,TRBD2,TRBJ2-7,CASSLGLADLREQYF,TGTGCCAGCAGCTTAGGACTAGCGGACCTCCGAGAGCAGTACTTC
once,TRBV28,TRBD1,TRBJ2-7,CASSPPPGTVPDEQYF,TGTGCCAGCAGTCCACCCCCCGGGACAGTGCCTGACGAGCAGTACTTC
.,TRBV5-1,TRBD1,TRBJ1-1,CASSPYGQGAEAFF,TGCGCCAGCAGCCCGTACGGACAGGGGGCTGAAGCTTTCTTT
.,TRBV21-1,.,TRBJ2-1,CASSPKRSSYNEQFF,TGTGCCAGCAGCCCTAAGCGGAGCTCCTACAATGAGCAGTTCTTC
.,TRBV19,.,TRBJ1-6,CASSQIWRGNSPLHF,TGTGCCAGTAGTCAAATCTGGAGGGGAAATTCACCCCTCCACTTT
.,TRBV7-2,.,TRBJ1-1,CASSTGGGPGLNTEAFF,TGTGCCAGCAGCACTGGGGGGGGACCAGGATTGAACACTGAAGCTTTCTTT
.,TRBV4-2,TRBD1,TRBJ2-7,CASSPQGVYSYEQYF,TGTGCCAGCAGCCCCCAGGGGGTATATTCCTACGAGCAGTACTTC
.,TRBV19,.,TRBJ1-2,CASSIPGGTFAGYTF,TGTGCCAGTAGTATCCCCGGAGGGACCTTCGCTGGCTACACCTTC
.,TRBV14,.,TRBJ1-2,CASSQDRRNYGYTF,TGTGCCAGCAGCCAAGATCGCAGGAACTATGGCTACACCTTC
.,TRBV27,.,TRBJ2-1,CASRDYGGGGYNEQFF,TGTGCCAGCAGGGACTACGGGGGAGGGGGATACAATGAGCAGTTCTTC
few,TRBV19,TRBD1,TRBJ1-1,CASRPRTGSMSSAFF,TGTGCCAGTAGGCCTCGGACAGGGTCGATGAGTTCGGCTTTCTTT
.,TRBV4-2,.,TRBJ2-2,CASSLRRSAGELFF,TGTGCCAGCAGCCTAAGAAGGAGCGCCGGGGAGCTGTTTTTT
.,TRBV1,.,TRBJ2-1,CTSSQEGSGGCPRNNEQFF,TGCACCAGCAGCCAAGAAGGGAGCGGGGGGTGTCCCCGAAACAATGAGCAGTTCTTC
few,TRBV6-5,.,TRBJ1-5,CASSYTINQPQHF,TGTGCCAGCAGTTACACAATAAATCAGCCCCAGCATTTT